The clone carrying this T cell receptor (beta chain) has a count of ten or more. This entry belongs to a study of T cells in Graves' hyperthyroidism and ophthalmopathy. The germline gives CDR1 SNHLY, CDR2 FYNNEI. Trimming took 2 bases from V and 4 from J, leaving 12 bases between them. The CDR3 contains 14 residues. Authors of the study amplified TCR beta CDR3 regions from RNA transcripts. The HTBI set primed first-round TCR CDR3 RT-PCR. One entry per CDR3 protein, called by TCRdb with MiXCR from the multiplex PCR reads. The sample holds 490,000 or so distinct CDR3 sequences, approximately 23% seen once.

The receptor was derived from a woman between 65 and 79 years old with Graves' ophthalmopathy. The chain has TRBV2 and TRBJ2-7; tentatively, D is TRBD1 or TRBD2 (5 bases each). The material sequenced was blood. CDR3 protein: CASSEWDPGYEQYF. For the CDR3, the DNA is TGTGCCAGCAGTGAATGGGACCCAGGATACGAGCAGTACTTC.